These 16 T cell receptor beta chains were all obtained from the same sample, sequenced in a study of shared clonotypes between healthy human individuals. Clones were read by immunoSEQ multiplex PCR, and TCRdb kept only the in-frame ones, dropping some. The sample includes roughly 400,000 clones, around 96% of them seen just once. Sequencing was carried out using memory CD8+ T cells sorted from blood. Regarding subset: CD45RO+ cells pooled with CCR7-negative TemRA cells. These receptors came from a man aged 25-45 years in good health.

This rearrangement joins TRBV5-5 to TRBJ2-2; the D is unclear. The CDR3 is 14 amino acids. V was pared by 1 base and J by 1 base, with 5 bases between. Germline CDR1 SGHKS, CDR2 YYEKEE (reference sequence). This CDR3 is CASSLLQNTGELFF. In DNA, the CDR3 is TGTGCCAGCAGCTTGCTTCAGAACACCGGGGAGCTGTTTTTT.

To note about this clone: Within the sample, other DNA sequences also encode this same CDR3. CDR3 in amino acids: CASSRGENTEAFF. For the CDR3, the DNA is TGTGCCAGCTCACGGGGGGAGAACACTGAAGCTTTCTTT. The V gene is TRBV18, the J gene TRBJ1-1; D perhaps matches TRBD1 (5 bases). Per the germline V gene, CDR1 is KGHSH and CDR2 is LQKENI. Trimming took 4 bases from V and 1 from J, leaving 7 bases between them. The length of the CDR3 is 13 residues.

CDR3 DNA sequence: TGTGCCAGCAGTTACCTTCGGGGGGGAAGAAACTATGGCTACACCTTC. This translates into CASSYLRGGRNYGYTF. The V and J genes are TRBV6-5 and TRBJ1-2; TRBD1 is a possible D gene (5 bases). Between the trimmed V and J ends, which lost 2 bases and 2 bases, there was a span of 15 bases. The CDR3 runs 16 residues. In germline, CDR1 is MNHEY, CDR2 SVGAGI.

The rearrangement joins TRBV4-2 to TRBJ1-5; a possible D gene is TRBD1 (5 bases). The CDR3 spans 17 residues. Per the germline V gene, CDR1 is LGHNA and CDR2 is YNFKEQ. Trimming pared 0 bases from V and 0 bases from J, leaving 12 bases between. This chain's CDR3 is CASSQDTGRYSNQPQHF. The CDR3 nucleotides read TGTGCCAGCAGCCAAGATACAGGCCGGTATAGCAATCAGCCCCAGCATTTT.

The chain couples TRBV21-1 to TRBJ2-3; the D call of TRBD2 is as the table states it, not checked on the DNA. TRBV21-1 is reported as a pseudogene. The CDR3 is 12 amino acids. In DNA, the CDR3 is TGTGCCAGCCAGGAGGGCACAGATACGCAGTATTTT. This translates into CASQEGTDTQYF.

The chain combines TRBV7-2 with TRBJ1-6; D is undetermined. Germline V gene lookup returns CDR1 SGHTA and CDR2 FQGNSA. Trimming stripped 3 bases from V and 7 bases from J, with 16 bases between. CDR3 length: 16 residues. This CDR3 is CASSFQPRQKNSPLHF. The CDR3 DNA follows: TGTGCCAGCAGCTTCCAACCTAGGCAGAAGAATTCACCCCTCCACTTT.

The rearrangement uses TRBV5-3 and TRBJ2-1; TRBD2 matches at 7 bases. TRBV5-3 is sorted into the ORF group, with uncertain function. There are 14 residues in the CDR3. The V and J ends lost 4 bases and 8 bases, in that order; junction bases with no gene match: 9. CDR3 sequence: CARSGGTTPHEQFF. Written as DNA, the CDR3 is TGTGCCAGAAGCGGCGGGACTACCCCCCATGAGCAGTTCTTC.

This sequence joins TRBV9 and TRBJ2-1; a weak D match, TRBD2 (6 bases). Trimming removed 3 bases from V and 1 base from J, with 11 bases in between. CDR1 SGDLS and CDR2 YYNGEE come from the germline V gene. The CDR3 runs to 15 residues. CDR3 loop: CASSGGLQSYNEQFF. The CDR3 bases are TGTGCCAGCAGCGGGGGACTTCAATCCTACAATGAGCAGTTCTTC.

For this clone: The same CDR3 also results from other DNA sequences found in this sample. V gene TRBV28 combines with J gene TRBJ1-5; D unclear. CDR3 length equals 14 residues. The V and J ends lost 5 bases and 1 base respectively, with 9 bases between them. Germline V gene sequence: CDR1 MDHEN, CDR2 SYDVKM. The DNA for the CDR3 is TGTGCCAGCAGTAAAATGGGGAGCAATCAGCCCCAGCATTTT. Translating gives CASSKMGSNQPQHF. Full variable domain (outside the CDR3, taken from reference TRBV28 and TRBJ1-5): DVKVTQSSRYLVKRTGEKVFLECVQDMDHENMFWYRQDPGLGLRLIYFSYDVKMKEKGDIPEGYSVSREKKERFSLILESASTNQTSMYLCASSKMGSNQPQHFGDGTRLSIL.

The V and J genes are TRBV2 and TRBJ1-5; D gene uncertain. The V gene's germline CDR1 is SNHLY and CDR2 FYNNEI. Deletions cut 4 bases from V and 0 bases from J, with 4 bases between. The CDR3 contains 13 residues. Here the CDR3 DNA reads TGTGCCAGCAGTGTAAATAGCAATCAGCCCCAGCATTTT. Translating gives CASSVNSNQPQHF.

The rearrangement joins TRBV5-1 to TRBJ2-7; 12 bases fit TRBD2. The CDR3 spans 15 residues. The V gene's germline CDR1 is SGHRS and CDR2 YFSETQ. V dropped 2 bases and J dropped 4; count of bases not matched to a gene: 4. CDR3 sequence (DNA): TGCGCCAGCAGCTTTTACCTAGCGGGAGGGTACGAGCAGTACTTC. Protein product: CASSFYLAGGYEQYF. Drawing the rest from reference TRBV5-1 and TRBJ2-7, the complete variable domain is KAGVTQTPRYLIKTRGQQVTLSCSPISGHRSVSWYQQTPGQGLQFLFEYFSETQRNKGNFPGRFSGRQFSNSRSEMNVSTLELGDSALYLCASSFYLAGGYEQYFGPGTRLTVT.

This chain uses TRBV7-2 with TRBJ2-3; 7 bases fit TRBD1. Germline V gives CDR1 SGHTA, CDR2 FQGNSA. The CDR3 has 14 amino acids. J was trimmed by 4 bases and V by 4 bases; bases with no gene match: 5. In nucleotides, the CDR3 is TGTGCCAGCAGCTCTGTACAGGGGCCAGATACGCAGTATTTT. Amino acid sequence: CASSSVQGPDTQYF. Looking up the rest from reference TRBV7-2 and TRBJ2-3 gives the full variable domain: GAGVSQSPSNKVTEKGKDVELRCDPISGHTALYWYRQSLGQGLEFLIYFQGNSAPDKSGLPSDRFSAERTGGSVSTLTIQRTQQEDSAVYLCASSSVQGPDTQYFGPGTRLTVL.

The chain uses TRBV6-5 and TRBJ2-2; 7 positions agree with TRBD2. The CDR3 is 14 residues long. Trimming removed 6 bases from V and 0 bases from J; junction bases left unmatched: 1. The germline gives CDR1 MNHEY, CDR2 SVGAGI. The CDR3: CASSLAANTGELFF. CDR3 sequence (DNA): TGTGCCAGCAGCCTAGCGGCGAACACCGGGGAGCTGTTTTTT.

The chain couples TRBV4-1 to TRBJ2-2; 8 positions agree with TRBD2. V gave up 4 bases and J gave up 1 base; unmatched junction bases: 2. CDR1 and CDR2 (germline): MGHRA, YSYEKL. The length of the CDR3 is 15 residues. CDR3 nucleotides: TGCGCCAGCAGCCGACTAGCGCTGAACACCGGGGAGCTGTTTTTT. Protein: CASSRLALNTGELFF.

This clone appeared once. The rearrangement joins TRBV5-1 to TRBJ2-3; 10 nucleotides match TRBD2. V lost 0 bases and J lost 5; bases outside the gene matches: 12. This CDR3 is 18 amino acids long. Germline V gives CDR1 SGHRS, CDR2 YFSETQ. The CDR3 DNA reads TGCGCCAGCAGCTTGGCACTCAAAGCGGGAGGGCCCGGAGATACGCAGTATTTT. Translated, it gives CASSLALKAGGPGDTQYF.

The chain couples TRBV30 to TRBJ2-7; D might be TRBD2 (6 bases). The CDR3 totals 15 residues. Germline V lookup: CDR1 GTSNPN, CDR2 SVGIG (reference sequence). The V end lost 0 bases, the J end lost 0 bases, and 12 bases lay between the germline ends. CDR3: CAWSVRGTRSYEQYF. The CDR3 DNA reads TGTGCCTGGAGTGTACGGGGGACCCGCTCCTACGAGCAGTACTTC. Looking up the rest from reference TRBV30 and TRBJ2-7 gives the full variable domain: SQTIHQWPATLVQPVGSPLSLECTVEGTSNPNLYWYRQAAGRGLQLLFYSVGIGQISSEVPQNLSASRPQDRQFILSSKKLLLSDSGFYLCAWSVRGTRSYEQYFGPGTRLTVT.